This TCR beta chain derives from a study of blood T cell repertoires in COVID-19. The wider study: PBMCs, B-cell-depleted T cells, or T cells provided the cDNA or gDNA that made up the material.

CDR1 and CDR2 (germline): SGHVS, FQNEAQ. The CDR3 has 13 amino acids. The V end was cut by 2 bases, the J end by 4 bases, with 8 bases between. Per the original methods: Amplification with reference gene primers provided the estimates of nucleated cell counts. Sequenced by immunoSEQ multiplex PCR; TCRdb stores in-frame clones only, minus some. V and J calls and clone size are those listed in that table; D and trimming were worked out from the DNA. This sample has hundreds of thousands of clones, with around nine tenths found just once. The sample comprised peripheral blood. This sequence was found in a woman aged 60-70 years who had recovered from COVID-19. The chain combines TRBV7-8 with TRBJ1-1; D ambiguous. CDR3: CASSLNTGTEAFF. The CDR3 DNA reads TGTGCCAGCAGCTTAAACACGGGCACTGAAGCTTTCTTT.